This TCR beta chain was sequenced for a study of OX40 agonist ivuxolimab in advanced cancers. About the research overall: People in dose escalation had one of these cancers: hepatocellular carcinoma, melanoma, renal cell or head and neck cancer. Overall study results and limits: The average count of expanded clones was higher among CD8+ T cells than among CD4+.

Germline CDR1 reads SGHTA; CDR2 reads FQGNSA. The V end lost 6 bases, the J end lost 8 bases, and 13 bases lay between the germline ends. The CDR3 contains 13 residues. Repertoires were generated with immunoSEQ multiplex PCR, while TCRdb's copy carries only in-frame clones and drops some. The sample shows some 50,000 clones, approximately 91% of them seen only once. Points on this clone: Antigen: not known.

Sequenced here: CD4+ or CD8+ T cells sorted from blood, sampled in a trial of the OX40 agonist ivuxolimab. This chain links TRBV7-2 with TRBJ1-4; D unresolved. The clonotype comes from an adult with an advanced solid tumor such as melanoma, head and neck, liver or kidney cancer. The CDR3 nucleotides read TGTGCCAGCAGACTAGTGGGGAGAGAAAAACTGTTTTTT. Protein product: CASRLVGREKLFF.